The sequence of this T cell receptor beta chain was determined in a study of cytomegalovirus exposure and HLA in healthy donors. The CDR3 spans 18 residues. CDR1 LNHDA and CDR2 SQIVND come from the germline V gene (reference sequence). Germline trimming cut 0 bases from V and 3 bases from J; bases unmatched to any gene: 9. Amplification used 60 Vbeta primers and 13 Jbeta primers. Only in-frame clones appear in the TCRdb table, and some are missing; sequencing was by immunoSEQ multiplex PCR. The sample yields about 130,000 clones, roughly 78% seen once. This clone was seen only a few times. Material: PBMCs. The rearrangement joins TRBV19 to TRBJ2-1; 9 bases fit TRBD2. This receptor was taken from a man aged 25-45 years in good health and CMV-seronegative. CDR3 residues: CASSIESISGSGYNEQFF. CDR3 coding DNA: TGTGCCAGTAGTATAGAATCCATTAGCGGGAGTGGCTACAATGAGCAGTTCTTC.